The 23 T cell receptor beta chains below all came from one sample that was sequenced in a study of beta chain features in type 1 diabetes. Findings and limits, study-wide: Patients with Type 1 diabetes showed moderately but significantly shorter TCRB CDR3s in all four CD4+ subsets.

These TCRs are of unknown antigen specificity. Since all of the isolated RNA was reverse transcribed, expressed TCRB transcripts were what got sequenced. Using immunoSEQ multiplex PCR, the repertoire was profiled, and TCRdb retains in-frame clones only, with some absent. The table has a few hundred thousand clones, 20% seen once; the top ten hold 0.028%. Sequenced material: naive CD4+ T cells from blood. These receptors all come from a woman aged 40-49 years with type 1 diabetes.

This clone was detected only a few times. This chain connects TRBV18 to TRBJ2-1, with 8 positions matching TRBD2. The germline gives CDR1 KGHSH, CDR2 LQKENI. This CDR3 is built from 15 residues. V gave up 3 bases and J gave up 4 bases; unmatched junction bases: 5. The chain's CDR3 is CASSPTSGTYNEQFF. In DNA form, the CDR3 reads TGTGCCAGCTCACCTACTAGCGGTACATACAATGAGCAGTTCTTC.

This clone was detected a few times. The rearrangement uses TRBV30 and TRBJ2-1; 8 positions match TRBD2. The CDR3 totals 16 residues. The V gene's germline CDR1 is GTSNPN and CDR2 SVGIG (reference sequence). CDR3 DNA sequence: TGTGCTCTGGTTACTAGCGGCGCAAGCTCCTACAATGAGCAGTTCTTC. Its translation: CALVTSGASSYNEQFF.

This clone was recorded a few times. The rearrangement joins TRBV14 to TRBJ2-7; a weak D match, TRBD1 (6 bases). CDR3 length: 13 amino acids. Germline V CDR1 and CDR2: SGHDN, FVKESK. Trimming removed 3 bases from V and 5 bases from J, with 11 bases in between. The CDR3 DNA follows: TGTGCCAGCAGCCACCCTACAGGGAACGAGCAGTACTTC. It codes for CASSHPTGNEQYF.

This clone has just a few counts. CDR3 residues: CASRITGNKNIQYF. The CDR3 nucleotides read TGTGCCAGCAGGATAACAGGGAACAAAAACATTCAGTACTTC. This chain joins TRBV28 and TRBJ2-4; a possible D gene is TRBD1 (6 bases). CDR3 length: 14 amino acids. V shed 6 bases and J shed 3 bases, with 12 bases lying between them. Germline V gene sequence: CDR1 MDHEN, CDR2 SYDVKM.

This clone was observed a few times. This chain links TRBV7-2 with TRBJ2-3, with D maybe TRBD1 (5 bases). The CDR3 covers 14 residues. Germline-derived CDR1 and CDR2 are SGHTA and FQGNSA. The ends were cut back, 6 bases at V and 4 bases at J, with 14 bases in the middle. The CDR3 DNA sequence: TGTGCCAGCAGACCTGCAGGGTTCGCAGATACGCAGTATTTT. Translating it yields CASRPAGFADTQYF.

The chain joins TRBV5-6 to TRBJ2-6, with a tentative D call TRBD2 (5 bases). Germline V CDR1 and CDR2: SGHDT, YYEEEE. The germline V and J ends were trimmed by 4 bases and 0 bases, with 8 bases remaining between them. The CDR3 runs 15 residues. The CDR3, as DNA: TGTGCCAGCAGCCTCGGAGGCTCTGGGGCCAACGTCCTGACTTTC. This sequence encodes CASSLGGSGANVLTF.

The chain combines TRBV5-1 with TRBJ2-5, with 10 bases lining up with TRBD2. CDR3 length: 17 residues. Germline V gene data show CDR1 as SGHRS and CDR2 as YFSETQ. The V and J ends lost 4 bases and 4 bases, in that order; junction bases with no gene match: 13. CDR3 protein: CASSAGTSVGIGETQYF. For the CDR3, the DNA is TGCGCCAGCAGCGCCGGGACTAGCGTGGGGATAGGAGAGACCCAGTACTTC.

There are a few counts of this clone. This chain connects TRBV4-3 to TRBJ2-1, with D possibly TRBD1 on 6 matching bases. This CDR3 region has 15 residues. V dropped 4 bases and J dropped 4 bases, with 14 bases sitting between them. CDR1 is LGHNA and CDR2 is YSLEER in the germline V gene. CDR3 nucleotides: TGCGCCAGCAGCCTCGGGACAACGCCGTACAATGAGCAGTTCTTC. Translation gives CASSLGTTPYNEQFF.

The chain employs TRBV30 and TRBJ2-2; 9 bases match TRBD1. Germline V gene data show CDR1 as GTSNPN and CDR2 as SVGIG (reference sequence). V lost 1 base, J lost 4 bases, and 1 base stayed unmatched. The CDR3 length is 14 residues. The CDR3 loop is CAWSEDRGTGELFF. The CDR3 nucleotides read TGTGCCTGGAGTGAGGACAGGGGCACCGGGGAGCTGTTTTTT.

V usage is TRBV18 and J usage is TRBJ2-7; maybe TRBD1 (6 bases). The V gene's germline CDR1 is KGHSH and CDR2 LQKENI. The V and J ends lost 2 bases and 2 bases respectively, with 10 bases between them. The CDR3 totals 14 residues. CDR3 sequence (DNA): TGTGCCAGCTCACCAAGGGACACAGCCTACGAGCAGTACTTC. Translated: CASSPRDTAYEQYF.

This clone was counted between two and nine times. V is TRBV4-1 and J is TRBJ2-7, with 8 bases identical to TRBD2. Germline V gene lookup returns CDR1 MGHRA and CDR2 YSYEKL. The CDR3 extends over 17 amino acids. The V gene end was trimmed by 1 base and the J gene end by 9 bases; junction bases not matched to a gene: 17. The CDR3 DNA reads TGCGCCAGCAGCCAAGGAGAGGGTAGCGGGACCCAATGGCGGCAGTACTTC. It codes for CASSQGEGSGTQWRQYF.

This clone was counted a few times. The chain employs TRBV2 and TRBJ1-6, with 7 bases fitting TRBD1. V shed 7 bases, J shed 6 bases, and the junction held 9 bases outside the gene matches. CDR1 and CDR2 (germline): SNHLY, FYNNEI. CDR3 length: 15 amino acids. The CDR3 region is CASIHRDRLNSPLHF. DNA of the CDR3: TGTGCCAGCATCCACCGGGACAGACTTAATTCACCCCTCCACTTT.

The chain joins TRBV7-9 to TRBJ1-2; no clear D. V lost 0 bases to trimming and J lost 8 bases, with 10 bases between them. CDR3 length: 13 residues. Germline CDR1 is SEHNR and CDR2 is FQNEAQ (reference sequence). The CDR3 nucleotides are TGTGCCAGCAGCTTAGCGCTAGTCGTGGGCTACACCTTC. The encoded protein is CASSLALVVGYTF. The full variable domain, rest sourced from reference TRBV7-9 and TRBJ1-2, is DTGVSQNPRHKITKRGQNVTFRCDPISEHNRLYWYRQTLGQGPEFLTYFQNEAQLEKSRLLSDRFSAERPKGSFSTLEIQRTEQGDSAMYLCASSLALVVGYTFGSGTRLTVV.

The chain couples TRBV30 to TRBJ1-4; D is perhaps TRBD1 (6 bases). Germline loops: CDR1 GTSNPN, CDR2 SVGIG (reference sequence). The CDR3 consists of 14 residues. The V and J ends lost 3 bases and 7 bases respectively, with 15 bases between them. CDR3 in amino acids: CAWSVGHGVEKLFF. In DNA, the CDR3 is TGTGCCTGGAGCGTGGGACACGGGGTTGAAAAACTGTTTTTT.

In its sample, this clone was seen a few times. This chain links TRBV30 with TRBJ2-7, with 11 bases that match TRBD1. Looked up from germline, CDR1 is GTSNPN and CDR2 is SVGIG (reference sequence). The CDR3 extends over 16 amino acids. Trimming took 3 bases from V and 6 from J; bases not matched to a gene: 13. Here the CDR3 DNA reads TGTGCCTGGAGGAAAAGAGGGGGGACAGGGGGAGGCGAGCAGTACTTC. It yields the protein CAWRKRGGTGGGEQYF.

This clone was observed a few times. This chain links TRBV28 with TRBJ1-1, with 8 nucleotides matching TRBD1. CDR1 MDHEN and CDR2 SYDVKM come from the germline V gene. The V and J ends lost 4 bases and 5 bases, in that order; junction bases with no gene match: 9. This CDR3 spans 15 amino acids. The CDR3, as DNA: TGTGCCAGCAGTTCTCAGGGGGCCCCAACGACTGAAGCTTTCTTT. Protein product: CASSSQGAPTTEAFF.

The chain is built from TRBV2 and TRBJ2-7; TRBD1 might be the D (6 bases). Per germline, CDR1 SNHLY and CDR2 FYNNEI. V lost 5 bases, J lost 6 bases, and 14 bases lay in between. This CDR3 spans 13 amino acids. Here the CDR3 DNA reads TGTGCCAGCAGTCAAGACAGGTCTAGCGAGCAGTACTTC. This translates into CASSQDRSSEQYF.

The chain uses TRBV9 and TRBJ1-2; weak D call: TRBD1 (6 bases). The CDR3 runs 15 residues. The germline V gene encodes CDR1 SGDLS and CDR2 YYNGEE. V was cut by 0 bases and J by 2 bases, with 11 bases left in between. The CDR3 DNA is TGTGCCAGCAGCGTAGGTGGGACACCGAACTATGGCTACACCTTC. Its translation is CASSVGGTPNYGYTF. Filled out from reference TRBV9 and TRBJ1-2, the complete variable domain reads DSGVTQTPKHLITATGQRVTLRCSPRSGDLSVYWYQQSLDQGLQFLIQYYNGEERAKGNILERFSAQQFPDLHSELNLSSLELGDSALYFCASSVGGTPNYGYTFGSGTRLTVV.

The chain couples TRBV7-3 to TRBJ1-1, with a weak D call TRBD1 (5 bases). CDR1 SGHTA and CDR2 FQGTGA come from the germline V gene. Trimming cost V 0 bases and J 6 bases, with 11 bases left between them. There are 14 residues in the CDR3. In DNA, the CDR3 is TGTGCCAGCAGCTTAACGGGGCCCCGTGCTGAAGCTTTCTTT. Translated: CASSLTGPRAEAFF.

The chain carries TRBV28 and TRBJ2-3; D perhaps matches TRBD1 (6 bases). Trimming removed 11 bases at V and 3 bases at J, with 9 bases between. CDR3 length: 11 amino acids. Per germline, CDR1 MDHEN and CDR2 SYDVKM. CDR3 sequence: CALRGTDTQYF. Here the CDR3 DNA reads TGTGCCCTAAGGGGGACAGATACGCAGTATTTT.

This chain links TRBV30 with TRBJ2-1, with D possibly TRBD1 on 5 matching bases. In germline, CDR1 is GTSNPN, CDR2 SVGIG (reference sequence). The CDR3 runs to 17 residues. Trimming removed 2 bases from V and 1 base from J, with 18 bases in between. CDR3 sequence reads: CAWSTGKTARSYNEQFF. In DNA, the CDR3 is TGTGCCTGGAGTACCGGAAAGACAGCGAGATCCTACAATGAGCAGTTCTTC.

This clone was observed a handful of times. This chain joins TRBV4-1 and TRBJ1-4; TRBD1 is a possible D gene (6 bases). Trimming shortened V by 1 base and J by 8 bases, and 11 bases separated the two germline ends. The CDR3 is 14 residues long. CDR1 and CDR2 from the germline V gene are MGHRA and YSYEKL. CDR3 sequence: CASSQGGRREKLFF. DNA of the CDR3: TGCGCCAGCAGCCAAGGGGGGCGTCGGGAAAAACTGTTTTTT.

This chain links TRBV28 with TRBJ2-7; 7 positions agree with TRBD2. In germline, CDR1 is MDHEN, CDR2 SYDVKM. V lost 5 bases and J lost 0; bases outside the gene matches: 7. The length of the CDR3 is 15 residues. CDR3 nucleotides: TGTGCCAGCAGTGTGGGGGGGGAGTCCTCCTACGAGCAGTACTTC. This codes for CASSVGGESSYEQYF. Full variable domain (missing parts from reference TRBV28 and TRBJ2-7): DVKVTQSSRYLVKRTGEKVFLECVQDMDHENMFWYRQDPGLGLRLIYFSYDVKMKEKGDIPEGYSVSREKKERFSLILESASTNQTSMYLCASSVGGESSYEQYFGPGTRLTVT.